Presented here are 22 T cell receptor beta chains from one specimen sequenced in a study of blood T cell repertoires in COVID-19. Assay used: immunoSEQ multiplex PCR; TCRdb lists only in-frame clones, some missing. Here the sample spans approximately 190,000 clones, roughly 88% being singletons. Sequencing used peripheral blood. These receptor sequences come from a woman aged 40 to 49 who had recovered from COVID-19.

V is TRBV24-1 and J is TRBJ2-7; D unclear. The V gene's germline CDR1 is KGHDR and CDR2 SFDVKD. The length of the CDR3 is 14 residues. V gave up 4 bases and J gave up 4 bases, with 13 bases separating them. CDR3 in amino acids: CATSDTNAPYEQYF. For the CDR3, the DNA is TGTGCCACCAGTGACACAAACGCCCCATACGAGCAGTACTTC.

This clone was recorded once. This chain uses TRBV19 with TRBJ2-7, with a tentative D call TRBD1 (5 bases). With 9 bases removed from V and 4 bases from J, the gap between germline ends came to 10 bases. Germline CDR1 reads LNHDA; CDR2 reads SQIVND (reference sequence). This CDR3 spans 11 amino acids. The CDR3 loop is CASGRGYEQYF. The CDR3 nucleotides read TGTGCCAGCGGAAGGGGTTACGAGCAGTACTTC.

The chain joins TRBV3-1 (or the pseudogene TRBV3-2) to TRBJ1-1; 8 bases are shared with TRBD1. Germline V gene lookup returns CDR1 LGHDT and CDR2 YNNKEL (reference sequence). Trimming cost V 4 bases and J 3 bases; bases outside gene matches: 7. The CDR3 has 15 residues. The CDR3 DNA sequence: TGTGCCAGCAGCCGGACAGGGATTTTGGACACTGAAGCTTTCTTT. The encoded protein is CASSRTGILDTEAFF.

In DNA, the CDR3 is TGTGCCAGCAGCCCTGGCCCGTATGCGGGAGTCGGGGAGCTGTTTTTT. Its translation: CASSPGPYAGVGELFF. This rearrangement joins TRBV7-3 to TRBJ2-2, with 7 bases that match TRBD2. The CDR3 totals 16 residues. V lost 5 bases to trimming and J lost 7 bases; unmatched junction nucleotides: 13. The V gene's germline CDR1 is SGHTA and CDR2 FQGTGA.

The chain couples TRBV5-1 to TRBJ2-7; a possible D gene is TRBD2 (5 bases). The CDR3 is made up of 15 amino acids. Trimming took 3 bases from V and 6 from J, leaving 19 bases between them. In germline, CDR1 is SGHRS, CDR2 YFSETQ. The CDR3 is CASSSLLDYTGEQYF. The CDR3 DNA sequence: TGCGCCAGCAGCTCCCTCCTTGACTATACGGGCGAGCAGTACTTC.

This chain connects TRBV6-1 to TRBJ2-2, with D possibly being TRBD1 (6 bases). The CDR3 runs 16 residues. The germline gives CDR1 MNHNS, CDR2 SASEGT. The V end was cut by 4 bases, the J end by 1 base, with 13 bases between. CDR3 nucleotides: TGTGCCAGCAGTGGAAGACAGGTGCTGAACACCGGGGAGCTGTTTTTT. It specifies CASSGRQVLNTGELFF.

The V gene is TRBV3-1 (or the pseudogene TRBV3-2), the J gene TRBJ1-1; a possible D gene is TRBD1 (6 bases). This CDR3 spans 14 amino acids. V lost 0 bases and J lost 7, with 12 bases in between. Germline lookup yields CDR1 LGHDT and CDR2 YNNKEL (reference sequence). Written as DNA, the CDR3 is TGTGCCAGCAGCCAAGATGTCAAGACAGGTGAAGCTTTCTTT. Protein product: CASSQDVKTGEAFF.

This clone came up once. The chain joins TRBV14 to TRBJ2-2; tentative D call: TRBD1 (6 bases). V gave up 4 bases and J gave up 4 bases, with 16 bases separating them. CDR1 SGHDN and CDR2 FVKESK come from the germline V gene. There are 16 residues in the CDR3. CDR3 protein: CASSLGQPRGTGELFF. Written as DNA, the CDR3 is TGTGCCAGCAGCCTTGGACAGCCTCGAGGCACCGGGGAGCTGTTTTTT. Filled out from reference TRBV14 and TRBJ2-2, the complete variable domain reads EAGVTQFPSHSVIEKGQTVTLRCDPISGHDNLYWYRRVMGKEIKFLLHFVKESKQDESGMPNNRFLAERTGGTYSTLKVQPAELEDSGVYFCASSLGQPRGTGELFFGEGSRLTVL.

V and J are TRBV6-6 and TRBJ1-2; 8 bases agree with TRBD1. In germline, CDR1 is MNHNY, CDR2 SVGAGI (reference sequence). There are 13 residues in the CDR3. The V segment lost 8 bases and the J segment 5 bases; nucleotides outside the gene matches: 7. The CDR3 region is CASVAGGSYGYTF. In DNA, the CDR3 is TGTGCCAGCGTAGCAGGGGGCAGTTATGGCTACACCTTC.

The chain is built from TRBV6-5 and TRBJ2-7, with a tentative D call TRBD2 (5 bases). CDR1 and CDR2 (germline): MNHEY, SVGAGI. V gave up 5 bases and J gave up 11 bases, with 19 bases separating them. The CDR3 runs to 13 residues. CDR3 in DNA: TGTGCCAGCAGTACCCAGAGTAGCGCAGAGAAGTACTTC. Translated: CASSTQSSAEKYF.

The chain recombines TRBV6-5 with TRBJ2-1, with D tentatively TRBD1 (5 bases). Germline CDR1 MNHEY, CDR2 SVGAGI. The V end lost 6 bases, the J end lost 9 bases, and 15 bases lay between the germline ends. The CDR3 spans 13 residues. The CDR3 bases are TGTGCCAGCAGCAACCGGCAGGGCGGTGAGCAGTTCTTC. This codes for CASSNRQGGEQFF.

The genes are TRBV7-9 and TRBJ1-4, with TRBD1 as a possible D gene (6 bases). The CDR3 sequence is 13 residues long. V dropped 5 bases and J dropped 8 bases, with 12 bases sitting between them. From germline, CDR1 is SEHNR and CDR2 FQNEAQ (reference sequence). The CDR3 DNA is TGTGCCAGCAGCCTAAGCACAGGGGAAAAACTGTTTTTT. Protein: CASSLSTGEKLFF.

This chain joins TRBV27 and TRBJ2-2; the D gene is possibly TRBD2 (5 bases). Germline V gives CDR1 MNHEY, CDR2 SMNVEV (reference sequence). The CDR3 runs 16 residues. V lost 5 bases to trimming and J lost 1 base, with 14 bases between them. CDR3 in amino acids: CASSLPGAENTGELFF. The CDR3 bases are TGTGCCAGCAGTCTGCCCGGAGCGGAGAACACCGGGGAGCTGTTTTTT.

This clone appeared once. CDR3 residues: CASSLIRDSLGNEQFF. DNA for the CDR3: TGTGCCAGCAGCTTAATCCGGGACAGCCTTGGGAATGAGCAGTTCTTC. J is TRBJ2-1 and V is TRBV7-8; 7 nucleotides agree with TRBD1. V trimming: 2 bases; J trimming: 7 bases; junction bases outside the gene matches: 11. The CDR3 runs to 16 residues. CDR1 SGHVS and CDR2 FQNEAQ come from the germline V gene.

V is TRBV3-1 (or the pseudogene TRBV3-2) and J is TRBJ1-1; TRBD1 is a possible D gene (5 bases). Trimming shortened V by 4 bases and J by 1 base, and 19 bases separated the two germline ends. The CDR3 consists of 17 residues. Germline V gene lookup returns CDR1 LGHDT and CDR2 YNNKEL (reference sequence). The DNA for the CDR3 is TGTGCCAGCAGCCCGTCACTAACCGGGACTTCGAACACTGAAGCTTTCTTT. Its protein product is CASSPSLTGTSNTEAFF.

The sample holds a few counts of this clone. V usage is TRBV30 and J usage is TRBJ2-7; D call uncertain. The V and J ends lost 3 bases and 6 bases respectively, with 15 bases between them. Germline V gene lookup returns CDR1 GTSNPN and CDR2 SVGIG (reference sequence). The CDR3 sequence is 13 residues long. CDR3 region: CAWSRPRASEQYF. For the CDR3, the DNA is TGTGCCTGGAGCCGTCCGAGAGCGTCCGAGCAGTACTTC.

The chain employs TRBV4-1 and TRBJ1-1, with D perhaps matching TRBD1 (6 bases). With 0 bases removed from V and 1 base from J, the gap between germline ends came to 9 bases. This CDR3 spans 15 amino acids. Germline CDR1 is MGHRA and CDR2 is YSYEKL. CDR3 sequence (DNA): TGCGCCAGCAGCCAAGAAGGCAGGGGGAACACTGAAGCTTTCTTT. Protein sequence: CASSQEGRGNTEAFF.

The chain links TRBV2 to TRBJ2-1, with D possibly TRBD1 on 5 matching bases. This CDR3 has 12 residues. Per the germline V gene, CDR1 is SNHLY and CDR2 is FYNNEI. The ends were cut back, 8 bases at V and 4 bases at J, with 9 bases in the middle. For the CDR3, the DNA is TGTGCCAGCGAGACAGTATACAATGAGCAGTTCTTC. Encoded protein: CASETVYNEQFF.

The chain carries TRBV6-5 and TRBJ2-1; tentative D call: TRBD2 (6 bases). This CDR3 is built from 14 residues. Trimming shortened V by 5 bases and J by 5 bases, and 13 bases separated the two germline ends. Germline V CDR1 and CDR2: MNHEY, SVGAGI. CDR3: CASSPTTRNNEQFF. The CDR3, as DNA: TGTGCCAGCAGTCCGACGACTAGGAACAATGAGCAGTTCTTC.

The V and J genes are TRBV2 and TRBJ2-3; TRBD2 aligns across 8 bases. The V segment lost 7 bases and the J segment 2 bases; nucleotides outside the gene matches: 8. Germline V gene lookup returns CDR1 SNHLY and CDR2 FYNNEI. The CDR3 length is 15 residues. CDR3 region: CASTPGGGNTDTQYF. For the CDR3, the DNA is TGTGCCAGCACTCCGGGGGGGGGCAACACAGATACGCAGTATTTT.

This sequence joins TRBV24-1 and TRBJ1-2, with a possible D match to TRBD1 (5 bases). V dropped 3 bases and J dropped 8 bases, with 12 bases sitting between them. Germline V gives CDR1 KGHDR, CDR2 SFDVKD. This CDR3 has 13 amino acids. The CDR3 nucleotides read TGTGCCACCAGTGATAGCAGGGTAGAGGGCTACACCTTC. This translates into CATSDSRVEGYTF.

V and J are TRBV9 and TRBJ1-1; TRBD1 matches 7 bases. CDR1 is SGDLS, CDR2 YYNGEE, per germline. The CDR3 sequence is 13 residues long. The trim removed 4 bases at V and 3 bases at J, leaving 3 bases unmatched. The CDR3 sequence is CASSLTGDTEAFF. The CDR3 DNA follows: TGTGCCAGCAGCTTAACAGGGGACACTGAAGCTTTCTTT.